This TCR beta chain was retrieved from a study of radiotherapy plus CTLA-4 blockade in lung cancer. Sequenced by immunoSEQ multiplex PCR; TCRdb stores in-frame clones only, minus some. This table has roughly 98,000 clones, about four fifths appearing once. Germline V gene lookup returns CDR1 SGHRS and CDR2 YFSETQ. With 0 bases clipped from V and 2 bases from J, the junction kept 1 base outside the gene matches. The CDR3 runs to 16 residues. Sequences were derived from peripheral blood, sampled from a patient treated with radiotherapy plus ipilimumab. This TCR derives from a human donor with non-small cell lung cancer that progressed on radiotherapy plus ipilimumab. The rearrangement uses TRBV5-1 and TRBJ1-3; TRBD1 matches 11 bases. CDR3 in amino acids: CASSLGTGGAGNTIYF. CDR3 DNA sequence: TGCGCCAGCAGCTTGGGGACAGGGGGCGCTGGAAACACCATATATTTT.